This entry is about one T cell receptor beta chain. Trimming pared 3 bases from V and 5 bases from J, leaving 16 bases between. Germline CDR1 reads SGDLS; CDR2 reads YYNGEE. This CDR3 is 15 amino acids long. Cohorts were based on clinical histories the participants reported. Methods used by the authors: Estimation of nucleated cell counts relied on the amplification of reference gene primers. Clones were read by immunoSEQ multiplex PCR, and TCRdb kept only the in-frame ones, dropping some. That table is the source of V, J and clone size, and D and trimming were worked out from the DNA. The table has some 200,000 clones, roughly 90% seen once; the top ten hold over 7%. This record belongs to a study of blood T cell repertoires in COVID-19. In the study overall: Sites across the United States, Italy and Spain contributed samples from acute and convalescent COVID-19.

The chain links TRBV9 to TRBJ2-3, with D possibly matching TRBD2 (7 bases). What was sequenced was PBMCs or T cells enriched from blood (not recorded which). The sequence was collected from a woman under 30 who had recovered from COVID-19. The CDR3 reads CASSARGGAGDTQYF. In nucleotides, the CDR3 is TGTGCCAGCAGCGCCCGAGGGGGGGCCGGAGATACGCAGTATTTT.